This T cell receptor (beta chain) was sequenced for a study of cytomegalovirus exposure and HLA in healthy donors. Points on this clone: Its specificity is not known.

Germline assignment: CDR1 MNHEY and CDR2 SVGAGI. J was trimmed by 8 bases and V by 4 bases; bases with no gene match: 9. This CDR3 contains 15 residues. 60 Vbeta and 13 Jbeta primers were used in PCR. Repertoires were generated with immunoSEQ multiplex PCR, while TCRdb's copy carries only in-frame clones and drops some. The sample consists of a few hundred thousand clones, about 79% of them appearing once. General study results and limits: In vitro confirmation showed a few CMV-associated chains to be CMV antigen specific.

The chain couples TRBV6-5 to TRBJ2-1; 9 bases align to TRBD1. Sequencing input: PBMCs. The clonotype comes from a man younger than 35 in good health and CMV-seronegative. This chain's CDR3 is CASSSRDRERDEQFF. DNA of the CDR3: TGTGCCAGCAGTTCCCGGGACAGGGAAAGAGATGAGCAGTTCTTC.